This entry is about one T cell receptor beta chain. It lacks a known antigen. The input lacks base qualities; no much larger clone sits a single base away. The data derive from a study of blood T cell repertoires in COVID-19 (dated by TCRdb to 2020 to 2022). About the full investigation: The collaborator samples originated in the United States, Italy and Spain and spanned the acute and convalescent phases of COVID-19. The material from the prospective study consisted of cDNA or gDNA derived from T cells, B-cell-depleted T cells, or PBMCs. The dataset comprised deeply sampled blood TCRbeta repertoires from subjects exposed to, actively infected with, or recovered from COVID-19. A freely available public database, intended as a resource for researchers studying the immune response to SARS-CoV-2, is where the repertoires were released. The samples were drawn from two sources: the first 160 participants of the ongoing ImmuneRACE study, and 1,000 to 1,500 subjects contributed by 6 global collaborators. Sample metadata almost always included a de-identified subject ID, COVID-19 status, age in years and sex. HLA class I and class II types, where available, came from metadata supplied by the sample provider rather than from assay-based typing. The full study reports these points: The quantity of clinical and demographic metadata differed by source and by participant and was supplied without curation.

TCRbeta CDR3 regions were amplified from genomic DNA using the immunoSEQ Assay, a bias-controlled multiplex PCR. The study's processing was this. Nucleated cell counts per sample were estimated from amplification of reference gene primers within the assay. To quantify the absolute abundance of each unique TCRbeta CDR3 rearrangement, sequence reads were collapsed and filtered. For each sample, productive Simpson clonality was calculated by taking the square root of Simpson's diversity index across productive rearrangements. TCRdb retrieved this table from immuneACCESS and kept in-frame rearrangements only. Not all clones are present; in checked studies, unresolved V genes account for under half, and no reason is known for the remainder. V, J and clone size reflect that table, while D and trimming were determined from the DNA. The sample profile shows around 230,000 clones; 75% to 90% of them were found once. The ten most abundant clones make up 3% to 4% of the sample.

Reading the germline V gene gives CDR1 SGHVS and CDR2 FQNEAQ. Trimming costs V 1 base and J 7 bases, and their ends lie 7 bases apart. There are 12 amino acids in the CDR3, from cysteine to phenylalanine inclusive. Only the CDR3 DNA stays, 36 bases, in frame from base 1. In the prospective study, participants were roughly 18 to 90 years old, resided in about two dozen geographic areas of the United States, and were enrolled through a virtual design. Cohort assignment in the prospective study relied on participant-reported clinical history from a screening survey and a study questionnaire. Mobile phlebotomists in the prospective study collected whole blood, serum and a nasopharyngeal or oropharyngeal swab from every participant. Prospective study participants could optionally give additional blood draws and questionnaires over an approximately 2-month period. Before DNA extraction, prospective study blood samples were shipped either frozen or at room temperature.

This receptor chain uses TRBV7-8 and TRBJ1-1, with no D gene named confidently. The source material was PBMCs or T cells enriched from blood (not recorded which). The clonotype originates from a woman aged 40 to 49 with acute COVID-19. The CDR3 here reads CASSLGEHEAFF. The bases are TGTGCCAGCAGCTTAGGGGAGCATGAAGCTTTCTTT.